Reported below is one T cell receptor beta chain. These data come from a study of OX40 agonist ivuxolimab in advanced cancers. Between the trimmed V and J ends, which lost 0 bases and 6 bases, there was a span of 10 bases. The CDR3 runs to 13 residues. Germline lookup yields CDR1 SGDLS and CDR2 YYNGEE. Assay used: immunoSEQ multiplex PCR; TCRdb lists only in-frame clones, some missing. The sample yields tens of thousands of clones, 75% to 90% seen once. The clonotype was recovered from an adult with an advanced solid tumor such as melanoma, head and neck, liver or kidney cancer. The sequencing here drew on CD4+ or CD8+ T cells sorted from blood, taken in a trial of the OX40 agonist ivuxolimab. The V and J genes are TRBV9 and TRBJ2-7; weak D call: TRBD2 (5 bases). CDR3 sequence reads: CASSVADYGEQYF. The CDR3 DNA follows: TGTGCCAGCAGCGTAGCCGACTACGGCGAGCAGTACTTC.